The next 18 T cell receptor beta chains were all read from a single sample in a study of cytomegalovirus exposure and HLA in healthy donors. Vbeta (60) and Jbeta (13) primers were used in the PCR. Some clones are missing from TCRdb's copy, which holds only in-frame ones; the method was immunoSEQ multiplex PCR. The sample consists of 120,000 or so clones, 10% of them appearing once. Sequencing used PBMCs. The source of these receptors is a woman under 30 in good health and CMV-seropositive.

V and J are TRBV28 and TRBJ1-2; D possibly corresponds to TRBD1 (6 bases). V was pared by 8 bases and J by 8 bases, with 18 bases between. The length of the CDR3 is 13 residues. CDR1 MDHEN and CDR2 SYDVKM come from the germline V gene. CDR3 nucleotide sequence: TGTGCCAGCGACGGACAGCCTTCGCGGGGCTACACCTTC. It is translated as CASDGQPSRGYTF.

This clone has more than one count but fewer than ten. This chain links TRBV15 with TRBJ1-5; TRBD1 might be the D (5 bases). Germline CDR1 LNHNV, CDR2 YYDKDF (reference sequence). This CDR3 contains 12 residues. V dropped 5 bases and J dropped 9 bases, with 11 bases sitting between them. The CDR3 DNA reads TGTGCCACCAGCCTAGCGGGGGGGCCCCAGCATTTT. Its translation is CATSLAGGPQHF.

CDR3 sequence reads: CASSWGTTLTYEQYF. In DNA form, the CDR3 reads TGCGCCAGCAGCTGGGGGACAACTCTTACCTACGAGCAGTACTTC. V is TRBV5-1 and J is TRBJ2-7, with a possible D match to TRBD1 (6 bases). Trimming left V 3 bases short and J 2 bases short, with 15 bases between. In germline, CDR1 is SGHRS, CDR2 YFSETQ. The CDR3 sequence is 15 residues long.

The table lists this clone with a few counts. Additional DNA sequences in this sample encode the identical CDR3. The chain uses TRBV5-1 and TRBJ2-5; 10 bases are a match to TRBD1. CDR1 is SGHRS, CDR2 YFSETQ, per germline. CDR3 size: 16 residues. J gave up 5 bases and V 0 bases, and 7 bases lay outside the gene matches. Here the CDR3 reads CASSLAGTGAGETQYF. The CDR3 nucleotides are TGCGCCAGCAGCTTGGCGGGGACAGGGGCGGGGGAGACCCAGTACTTC.

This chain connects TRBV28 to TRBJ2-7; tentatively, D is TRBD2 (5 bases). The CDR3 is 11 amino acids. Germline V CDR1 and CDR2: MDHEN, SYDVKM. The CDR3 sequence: CSSSGSYEQYF. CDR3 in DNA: TGTTCCTCTTCGGGATCCTACGAGCAGTACTTC.

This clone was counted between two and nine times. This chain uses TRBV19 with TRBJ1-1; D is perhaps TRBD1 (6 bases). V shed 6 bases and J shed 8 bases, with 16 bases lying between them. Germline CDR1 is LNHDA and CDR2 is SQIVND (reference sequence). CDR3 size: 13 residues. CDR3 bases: TGTGCCAGTAGGGAATCGGGACACCGAGAAGCTTTCTTT. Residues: CASRESGHREAFF.

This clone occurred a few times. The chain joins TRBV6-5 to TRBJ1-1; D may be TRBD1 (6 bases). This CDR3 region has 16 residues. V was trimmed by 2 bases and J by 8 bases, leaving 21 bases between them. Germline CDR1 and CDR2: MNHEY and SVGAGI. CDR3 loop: CASSYLGGGLGGEAFF. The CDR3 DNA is TGTGCCAGCAGTTACCTCGGGGGGGGCCTGGGGGGCGAAGCTTTCTTT.

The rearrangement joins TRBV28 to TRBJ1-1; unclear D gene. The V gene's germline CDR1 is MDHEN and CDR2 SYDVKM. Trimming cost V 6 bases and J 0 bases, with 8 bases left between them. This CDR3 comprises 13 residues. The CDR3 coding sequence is TGTGCCAGCAGGGGCGTGATGAACACTGAAGCTTTCTTT. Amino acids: CASRGVMNTEAFF.

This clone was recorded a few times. CDR3 residues: CASSDPLAGGPFEQFF. In DNA form, the CDR3 reads TGTGCCAGCAGTGATCCCCTAGCGGGAGGGCCTTTTGAGCAGTTCTTC. The chain joins TRBV6-1 to TRBJ2-1; 12 positions match TRBD2. Unmatched junction bases numbered 9, after V lost 3 bases and J lost 9 bases. Germline V gene data show CDR1 as MNHNS and CDR2 as SASEGT. The CDR3 is made up of 16 amino acids.

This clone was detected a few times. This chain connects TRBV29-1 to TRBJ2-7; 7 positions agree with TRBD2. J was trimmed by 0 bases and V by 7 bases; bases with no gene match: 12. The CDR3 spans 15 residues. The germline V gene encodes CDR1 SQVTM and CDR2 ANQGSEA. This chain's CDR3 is CSARPGAGASYEQYF. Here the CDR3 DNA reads TGCAGCGCCCGGCCCGGGGCGGGAGCCTCCTACGAGCAGTACTTC.

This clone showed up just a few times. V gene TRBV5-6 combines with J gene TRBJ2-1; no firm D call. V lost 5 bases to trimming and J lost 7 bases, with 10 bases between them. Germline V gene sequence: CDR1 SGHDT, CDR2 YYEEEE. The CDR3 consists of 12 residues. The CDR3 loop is CASRSAGNEQFF. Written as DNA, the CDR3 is TGTGCCAGCAGATCTGCCGGGAATGAGCAGTTCTTC.

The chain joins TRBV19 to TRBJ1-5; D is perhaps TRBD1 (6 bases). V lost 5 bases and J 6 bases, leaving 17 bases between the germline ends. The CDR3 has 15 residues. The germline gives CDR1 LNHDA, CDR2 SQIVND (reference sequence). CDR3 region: CASSAKRGQFQPQHF. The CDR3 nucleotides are TGTGCCAGTAGTGCCAAGAGGGGACAATTTCAGCCCCAGCATTTT. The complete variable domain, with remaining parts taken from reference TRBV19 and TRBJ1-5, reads DGGITQSPKYLFRKEGQNVTLSCEQNLNHDAMYWYRQDPGQGLRLIYYSQIVNDFQKGDIAEGYSVSREKKESFPLTVTSAQKNPTAFYLCASSAKRGQFQPQHFGDGTRLSIL.

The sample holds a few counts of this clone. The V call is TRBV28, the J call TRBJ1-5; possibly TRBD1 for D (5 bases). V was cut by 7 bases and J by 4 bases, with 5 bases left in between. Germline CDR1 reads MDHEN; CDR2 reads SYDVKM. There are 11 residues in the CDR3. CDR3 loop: CASTGNQPQHF. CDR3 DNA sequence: TGTGCCAGCACAGGGAATCAGCCCCAGCATTTT.

CDR3 sequence: CASSPQPDRSYEQYF. Written as DNA, the CDR3 is TGTGCCAGCAGTCCCCAGCCGGACAGATCCTACGAGCAGTACTTC. V gene TRBV28 combines with J gene TRBJ2-7; D perhaps matches TRBD1 (6 bases). This CDR3 contains 15 residues. Germline-derived CDR1 and CDR2 are MDHEN and SYDVKM. V lost 5 bases to trimming and J lost 1 base, with 15 bases between them.

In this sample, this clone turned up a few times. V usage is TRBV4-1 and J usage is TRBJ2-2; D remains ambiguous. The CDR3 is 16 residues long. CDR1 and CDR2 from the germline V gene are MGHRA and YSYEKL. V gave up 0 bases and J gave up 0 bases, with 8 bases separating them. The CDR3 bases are TGCGCCAGCAGCCAAGAACCAGGCTCGAACACCGGGGAGCTGTTTTTT. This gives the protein CASSQEPGSNTGELFF.

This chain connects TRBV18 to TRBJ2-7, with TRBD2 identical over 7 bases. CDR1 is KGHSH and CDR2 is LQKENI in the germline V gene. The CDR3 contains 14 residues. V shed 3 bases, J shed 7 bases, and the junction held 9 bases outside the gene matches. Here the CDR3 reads CASSPPAGTKEQYF. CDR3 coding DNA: TGTGCCAGCTCACCTCCAGCGGGAACGAAAGAGCAGTACTTC. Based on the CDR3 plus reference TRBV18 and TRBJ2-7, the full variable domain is NAGVMQNPRHLVRRRGQEARLRCSPMKGHSHVYWYRQLPEEGLKFMVYLQKENIIDESGMPKERFSAEFPKEGPSILRIQQVVRGDSAAYFCASSPPAGTKEQYFGPGTRLTVT.

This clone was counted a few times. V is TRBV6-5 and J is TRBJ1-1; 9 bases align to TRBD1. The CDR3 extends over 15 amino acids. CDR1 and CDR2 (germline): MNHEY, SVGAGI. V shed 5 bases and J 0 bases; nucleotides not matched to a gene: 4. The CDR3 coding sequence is TGTGCCAGCAGTAAGGGACAGGGAATGAACACTGAAGCTTTCTTT. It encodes CASSKGQGMNTEAFF.

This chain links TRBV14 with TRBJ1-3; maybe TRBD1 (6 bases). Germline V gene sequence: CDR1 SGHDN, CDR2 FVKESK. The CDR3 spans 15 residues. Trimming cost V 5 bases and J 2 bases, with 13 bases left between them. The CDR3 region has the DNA TGTGCCAGCAGCTTACAGGGCTGGGCTGGAAACACCATATATTTT. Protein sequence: CASSLQGWAGNTIYF. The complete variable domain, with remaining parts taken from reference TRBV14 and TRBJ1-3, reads EAGVTQFPSHSVIEKGQTVTLRCDPISGHDNLYWYRRVMGKEIKFLLHFVKESKQDESGMPNNRFLAERTGGTYSTLKVQPAELEDSGVYFCASSLQGWAGNTIYFGEGSWLTVV.